This T cell receptor (beta chain) emerged from a study of control samples from healthy donors and cancer patients. TCRdb keeps only in-frame clones here, not all; method: immunoSEQ multiplex PCR. The sample holds about 150,000 clones, over 85% seen once. Germline V gene data show CDR1 as MNHEY and CDR2 as SMNVEV (reference sequence). The CDR3 has 15 residues. V was clipped by 3 bases and J by 2 bases; unmatched bases: 4. This clone was seen a few times. The genes are TRBV27 and TRBJ1-5; 7 positions match TRBD1. The sequencing input was blood. This clonotype originated in a man in his forties or fifties in good health. CDR3 loop: CASSFRGQRNQPQHF. The CDR3 region has the DNA TGTGCCAGCAGTTTCCGGGGACAGCGCAATCAGCCCCAGCATTTT.